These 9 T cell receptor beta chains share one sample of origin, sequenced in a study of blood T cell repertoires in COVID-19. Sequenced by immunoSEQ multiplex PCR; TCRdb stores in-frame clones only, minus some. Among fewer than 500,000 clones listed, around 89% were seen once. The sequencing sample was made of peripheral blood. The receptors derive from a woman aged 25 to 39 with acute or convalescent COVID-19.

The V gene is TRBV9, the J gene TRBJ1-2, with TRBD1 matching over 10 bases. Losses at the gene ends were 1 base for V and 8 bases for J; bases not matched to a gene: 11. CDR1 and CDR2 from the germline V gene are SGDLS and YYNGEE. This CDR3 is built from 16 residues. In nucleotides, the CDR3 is TGTGCCAGCAGCGTATCCCCCCGACAGGGGGCGGAAGGCTACACCTTC. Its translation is CASSVSPRQGAEGYTF.

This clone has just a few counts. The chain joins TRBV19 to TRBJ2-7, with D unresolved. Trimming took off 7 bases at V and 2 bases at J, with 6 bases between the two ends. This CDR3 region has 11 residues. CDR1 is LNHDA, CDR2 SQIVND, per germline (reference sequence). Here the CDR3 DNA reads TGTGCCAGTACCGACACCTACGAGCAGTACTTC. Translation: CASTDTYEQYF.

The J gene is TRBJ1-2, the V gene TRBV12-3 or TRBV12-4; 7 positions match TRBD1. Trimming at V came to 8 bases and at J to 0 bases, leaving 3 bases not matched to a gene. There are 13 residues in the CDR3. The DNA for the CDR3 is TGTGCCAGCCGACAGGGATCTAACTATGGCTACACCTTC. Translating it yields CASRQGSNYGYTF.

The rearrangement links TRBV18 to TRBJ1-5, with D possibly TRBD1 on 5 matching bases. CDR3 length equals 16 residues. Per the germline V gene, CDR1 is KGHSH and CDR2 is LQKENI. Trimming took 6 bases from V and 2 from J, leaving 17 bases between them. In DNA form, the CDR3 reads TGTGCCAGCTCCCCCGTCTCAGGGCTTGGCAATCAGCCCCAGCATTTT. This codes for CASSPVSGLGNQPQHF.

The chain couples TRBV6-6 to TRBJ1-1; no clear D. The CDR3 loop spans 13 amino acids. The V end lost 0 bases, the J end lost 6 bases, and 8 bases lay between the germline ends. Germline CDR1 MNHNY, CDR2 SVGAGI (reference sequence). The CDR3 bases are TGTGCCAGCAGTTACTCGGTACAGTCTGAAGCTTTCTTT. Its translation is CASSYSVQSEAFF.

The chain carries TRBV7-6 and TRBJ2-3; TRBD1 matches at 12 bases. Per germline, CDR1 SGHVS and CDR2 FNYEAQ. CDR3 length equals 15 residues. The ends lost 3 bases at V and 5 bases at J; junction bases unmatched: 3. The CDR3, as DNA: TGTGCCAGCAGCTTGGGACAGGGGGCGAAAGATACGCAGTATTTT. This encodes CASSLGQGAKDTQYF.

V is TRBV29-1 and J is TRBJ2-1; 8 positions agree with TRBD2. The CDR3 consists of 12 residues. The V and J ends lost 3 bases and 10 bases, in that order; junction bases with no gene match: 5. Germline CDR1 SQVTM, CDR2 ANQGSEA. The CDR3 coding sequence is TGCAGCGTTGATGGTGCGGGGGGCGAGCAGTTCTTC. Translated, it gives CSVDGAGGEQFF.

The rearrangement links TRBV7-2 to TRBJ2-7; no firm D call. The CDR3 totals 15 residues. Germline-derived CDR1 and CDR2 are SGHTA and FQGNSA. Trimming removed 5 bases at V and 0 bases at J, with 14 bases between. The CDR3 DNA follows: TGTGCCAGCAGCCCCAGCCCGGCGGACTCCTACGAGCAGTACTTC. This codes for CASSPSPADSYEQYF.

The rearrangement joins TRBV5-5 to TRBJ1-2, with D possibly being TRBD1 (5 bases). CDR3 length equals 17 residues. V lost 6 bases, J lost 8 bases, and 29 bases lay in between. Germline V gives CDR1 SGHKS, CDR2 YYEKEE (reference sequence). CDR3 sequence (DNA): TGTGCCAGCACCGCATGGGACTCCCTGCTTCGTCGACTGGGCTACACCTTC. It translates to CASTAWDSLLRRLGYTF.